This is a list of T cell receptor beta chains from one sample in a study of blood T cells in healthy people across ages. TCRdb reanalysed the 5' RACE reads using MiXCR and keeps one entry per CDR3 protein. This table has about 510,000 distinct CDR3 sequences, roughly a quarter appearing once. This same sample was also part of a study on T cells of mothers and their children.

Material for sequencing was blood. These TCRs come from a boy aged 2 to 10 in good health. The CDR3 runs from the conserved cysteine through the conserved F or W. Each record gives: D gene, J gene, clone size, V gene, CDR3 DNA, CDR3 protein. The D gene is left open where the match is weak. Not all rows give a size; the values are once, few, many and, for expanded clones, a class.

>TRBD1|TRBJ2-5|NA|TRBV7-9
TGTGCCAGCGCGGACTTGACAGGGAAAGAGACCCAGTACTTC
CASADLTGKETQYF
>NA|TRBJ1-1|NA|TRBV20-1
TGCAGTGGCAAAGGGCGTTGGCACACTGAAGCTTTCTTT
CSGKGRWHTEAFF
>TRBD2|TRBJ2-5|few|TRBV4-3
TGCGCCAGCAGCCAAGTTATCCAGCGGGAGGCGGGCCAAGAGACCCAGTACTTC
CASSQVIQREAGQETQYF
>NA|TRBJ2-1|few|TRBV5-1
TGCGCCAGCAGCTTGGAACTATACAATGAGCAGTTCTTC
CASSLELYNEQFF
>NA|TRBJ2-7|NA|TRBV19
TGTGCCAGTAGTATTGGATCGGGGAACTACGAGCAGTACTTC
CASSIGSGNYEQYF
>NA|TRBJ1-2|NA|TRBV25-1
TGTGCCAGCAGTGAATTCGACGACACGGGGCATGGCTACACCTTC
CASSEFDDTGHGYTF
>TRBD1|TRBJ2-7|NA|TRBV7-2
TGTGCCAGCAGCCGGCTCCGGGACAGCACCTACGAGCAGTACTTC
CASSRLRDSTYEQYF
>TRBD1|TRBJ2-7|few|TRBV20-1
TGCAGTGCCACGGACAGGACGAGCTCCTACGAGCAGTACTTC
CSATDRTSSYEQYF
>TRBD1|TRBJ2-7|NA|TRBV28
TGTGCCAGCAGCGCCCACACAGGGGGGTCCTACGAGCAGTACTTC
CASSAHTGGSYEQYF
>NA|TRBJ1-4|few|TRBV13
TGTGCCAGCACCCAGGGGACACTTAATGAAAAACTGTTTTTT
CASTQGTLNEKLFF
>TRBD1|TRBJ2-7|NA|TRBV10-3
TGTGCCATCAGTGAGGGGGGACAGCACGAGCAGTACTTC
CAISEGGQHEQYF
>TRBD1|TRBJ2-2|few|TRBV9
TGTGCCTGCAGTCGACAGGGTAATCCACAGAACACCGGGGAGCTGTTTTTT
CACSRQGNPQNTGELFF
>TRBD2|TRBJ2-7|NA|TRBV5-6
TGTGCCAGCAGCTCGACTAGCGCGAGCTCCTACGAGCAGTACTTC
CASSSTSASSYEQYF
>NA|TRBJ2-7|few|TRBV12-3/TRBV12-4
TGTGCCAGCAGTAGCCGCCGCCGAAAGCGCGAGCAGTACTTC
CASSSRRRKREQYF
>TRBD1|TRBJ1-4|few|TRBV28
TGTGCCAGCAGCCGCCGAGGGACAGGCCACCTAAATGAAAAACTGTTTTTT
CASSRRGTGHLNEKLFF
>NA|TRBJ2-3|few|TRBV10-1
TGCGCCAGCAGTGACGGCCAGACTTCGGTTACGCAGTATTTT
CASSDGQTSVTQYF
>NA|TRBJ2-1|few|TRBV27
TGTGCCAGCAGTTTATGGCCCACCCAGGGATACAATGAGCAGTTCTTC
CASSLWPTQGYNEQFF
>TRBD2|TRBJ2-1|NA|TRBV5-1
TGCGCCAGCAGCTTGAGCGGGGGGAGGAATGAGCAGTTCTTC
CASSLSGGRNEQFF
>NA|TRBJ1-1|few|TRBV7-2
TGTGCCAGCAGCTCGGGCCTGGACACTGAAGCTTTCTTT
CASSSGLDTEAFF
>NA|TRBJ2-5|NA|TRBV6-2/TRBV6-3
TGTGCCAGCAGTCGGCAGGCCCAAGAGACCCAGTACTTC
CASSRQAQETQYF
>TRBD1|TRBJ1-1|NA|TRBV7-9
TGTGCCAGCAGCTTAACGACAGGGGCTGAAGCTTTCTTT
CASSLTTGAEAFF
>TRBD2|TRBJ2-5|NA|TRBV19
TGTGCCAGTAGTATAGCCGGGACTAGCGGAGCCTTCCAAGAGACCCAGTACTTC
CASSIAGTSGAFQETQYF
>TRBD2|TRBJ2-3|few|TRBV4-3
TGCGCCAGCAGCCCGATACTAGCGGGAGTCGCCTCTAGCACAGATACGCAGTATTTT
CASSPILAGVASSTDTQYF
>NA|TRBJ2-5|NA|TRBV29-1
TGCAGCGTTGAGGAGACAGGAACGGTGGGAGAGACCCAGTACTTC
CSVEETGTVGETQYF
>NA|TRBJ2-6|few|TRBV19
TGTGCCAGCCGGACCGTATTCTCTGGGGCCAACGTCCTGACTTTC
CASRTVFSGANVLTF
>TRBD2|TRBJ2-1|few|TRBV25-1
TGTGCCAGCAGTTCTCCGGGAGGACGCAATGAGCAGTTCTTC
CASSSPGGRNEQFF
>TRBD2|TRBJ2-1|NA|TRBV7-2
TGTGCCAGCAGCTGGGAGGGCAATGAGCAGTTCTTC
CASSWEGNEQFF
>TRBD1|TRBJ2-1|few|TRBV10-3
TGTGCCATCAACCCGGACAGGGCCTACAATGAGCAGTTCTTC
CAINPDRAYNEQFF
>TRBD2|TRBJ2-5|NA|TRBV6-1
TGTGCCAGCAGTCCCCCGTCTAGCGGGGGGCAAGAGACCCAGTACTTC
CASSPPSSGGQETQYF
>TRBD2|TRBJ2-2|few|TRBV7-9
TGTGCCAGCAGCGGAGCGGGAGCCGACACCGGGGAGCTGTTTTTT
CASSGAGADTGELFF
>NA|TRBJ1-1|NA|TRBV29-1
TGCAGCACTTATTACACTGAAGCTTTCTTT
CSTYYTEAFF
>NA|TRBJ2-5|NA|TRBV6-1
TGTGCCAGCAGTGAACCCGGCGGGGTTCCGAGAGGAGGGACCCAGTACTTC
CASSEPGGVPRGGTQYF
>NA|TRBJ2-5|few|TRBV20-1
TGCAGTGCTGCCGACTCCAGCCAAGAGACCCAGTACTTC
CSAADSSQETQYF
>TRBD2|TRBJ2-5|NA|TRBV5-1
TGCGCCACCCAGCAGGTGGGACTAGCGGGAGAGGCCCAGTACTTC
CATQQVGLAGEAQYF
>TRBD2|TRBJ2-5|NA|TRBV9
TGTGCCAGCAGCCCACAAGCGGGAGCCCGAGAGACCCAGTACTTC
CASSPQAGARETQYF
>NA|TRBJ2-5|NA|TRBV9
TGTGCCAGCAGCCCGGGGTGCACCCAAGAGACCCAGTACTTC
CASSPGCTQETQYF
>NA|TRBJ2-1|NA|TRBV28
TGTGCCAGCAGTTTGGGGGGCGCGGGGGAGCAGTTCTTC
CASSLGGAGEQFF
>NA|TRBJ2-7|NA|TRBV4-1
TGCGCCAGCAGCCAAACGGCCACAGACCTATACGAGCAGTACTTC
CASSQTATDLYEQYF
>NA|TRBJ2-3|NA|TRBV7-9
TGTGCCAGCAGCTTATATGCAGATACGCAGTATTTT
CASSLYADTQYF
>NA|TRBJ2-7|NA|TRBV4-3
TGCGCCAGCAGCCAAGATTTCCGGGGGCCCTACGAGCAGTACTTC
CASSQDFRGPYEQYF
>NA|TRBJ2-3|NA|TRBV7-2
TGTGCCAGCAGCTTAGAATTCGTATCCAGTGGCGATACGCAGTATTTT
CASSLEFVSSGDTQYF
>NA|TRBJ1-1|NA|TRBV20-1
TGCAGTGCTAGTAACCTGAACACTGAAGCTTTCTTT
CSASNLNTEAFF
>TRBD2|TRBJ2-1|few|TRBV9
TGTGCCAGCAGCCCCGGGACTAGCGGGAGCTATGAGCAGTTCTTC
CASSPGTSGSYEQFF
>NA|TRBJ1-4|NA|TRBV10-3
TGTGCCATCAGTGAGTCCCCGGGGATAGGGGAAAAACTGTTTTTT
CAISESPGIGEKLFF
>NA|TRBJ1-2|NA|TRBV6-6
TGTGCCAGCAGTCCAAGACAGGCCTCTAACTATGGCTACACCTTC
CASSPRQASNYGYTF